The 27 T cell receptor beta chains below all came from one sample that was sequenced in a study of blood T cell repertoires in COVID-19. TCRdb keeps only in-frame clones here, not all; method: immunoSEQ multiplex PCR. The sample yields tens of thousands of clones, about 76% seen once. Sequencing was done on a sample of peripheral blood. These receptors were taken from a man in his sixties or seventies with active or convalescent COVID-19.

This clone showed up just once. The chain uses TRBV5-6 and TRBJ1-2, with 10 bases that match TRBD1. CDR3 length equals 16 residues. Trimming at V came to 6 bases and at J to 0 bases, leaving 8 bases not matched to a gene. The germline CDR1 and CDR2 sequences are SGHDT and YYEEEE. The CDR3: CASTPDRGESNYGYTF. The CDR3 DNA reads as TGTGCCAGCACCCCGGACAGGGGGGAGTCTAACTATGGCTACACCTTC.

V gene TRBV19 combines with J gene TRBJ2-1, with 8 nucleotides matching TRBD1. CDR1 is LNHDA, CDR2 SQIVND, per germline (reference sequence). Trimming removed 6 bases from V and 8 bases from J; junction bases left unmatched: 12. This CDR3 has 15 residues. The CDR3 here is CASSAGRTGLDEQFF. CDR3 bases: TGTGCCAGTAGCGCCGGAAGGACAGGGTTAGATGAGCAGTTCTTC.

This clone was found a few times. V and J are TRBV2 and TRBJ2-7, with D perhaps matching TRBD1 (5 bases). V gave up 6 bases and J gave up 4 bases, with 10 bases separating them. Germline CDR1 is SNHLY and CDR2 is FYNNEI. This CDR3 spans 12 amino acids. The CDR3 bases are TGTGCCAGCAGGGGCGCAGGGTACGAGCAGTACTTC. Encoded protein: CASRGAGYEQYF. Variable domain in full (rest from reference TRBV2 and TRBJ2-7): EPEVTQTPSHQVTQMGQEVILRCVPISNHLYFYWYRQILGQKVEFLVSFYNNEISEKSEIFDDQFSVERPDGSNFTLKIRSTKLEDSAMYFCASRGAGYEQYFGPGTRLTVT.

The gene calls are TRBV11-2 and TRBJ2-2; TRBD2 aligns across 7 bases. The CDR3 length is 18 residues. CDR1 and CDR2 (germline): SGHAT, FQNNGV. V lost 0 bases to trimming and J lost 0 bases; unmatched junction nucleotides: 7. In DNA form, the CDR3 reads TGTGCCAGCAGCTTAGAGGTTGGGGGAGGGGCGAACACCGGGGAGCTGTTTTTT. Translating gives CASSLEVGGGANTGELFF.

V gene TRBV5-4 combines with J gene TRBJ1-1; D is possibly TRBD1 (5 bases). Germline values: CDR1 SGHNT, CDR2 YYREEE (reference sequence). Trimming took 4 bases from V and 3 from J, leaving 7 bases between them. This CDR3 is built from 12 residues. This CDR3 is CASSRGDTEAFF. The CDR3 DNA sequence: TGTGCCAGCAGCCGGGGGGACACTGAAGCTTTCTTT.

This chain uses TRBV28 with TRBJ1-3; TRBD1 matches at 7 bases. This CDR3 has 14 amino acids. The V and J ends lost 4 bases and 1 base, in that order; junction bases with no gene match: 1. Germline CDR1 and CDR2: MDHEN and SYDVKM. The CDR3 sequence: CASSSGGSGNTIYF. The CDR3 coding sequence is TGTGCCAGCAGTTCAGGGGGTTCTGGAAACACCATATATTTT. Looking up the rest from reference TRBV28 and TRBJ1-3 gives the full variable domain: DVKVTQSSRYLVKRTGEKVFLECVQDMDHENMFWYRQDPGLGLRLIYFSYDVKMKEKGDIPEGYSVSREKKERFSLILESASTNQTSMYLCASSSGGSGNTIYFGEGSWLTVV.

The CDR3 DNA sequence: TGTGCCTGGGGAGGTGGGGGGGTAGCTTTCTTT. This translates into CAWGGGGVAFF. This chain joins TRBV30 and TRBJ1-1, with D possibly TRBD1 on 5 matching bases. Germline V gives CDR1 GTSNPN, CDR2 SVGIG (reference sequence). Deletions cut 5 bases from V and 10 bases from J, with 14 bases between. The CDR3 covers 11 residues.

The CDR3 DNA sequence: TGTGCCGAATACAGGGTCCTGAACACTGAAGCTTTCTTT. It translates to CAEYRVLNTEAFF. J is TRBJ1-1 and V is TRBV19, with D possibly TRBD1 on 6 matching bases. There are 13 residues in the CDR3. Looked up from germline, CDR1 is LNHDA and CDR2 is SQIVND (reference sequence). V was clipped by 11 bases and J by 0 bases, with 13 bases between them.

V usage is TRBV11-2 and J usage is TRBJ2-5; D is unresolved. In germline, CDR1 is SGHAT, CDR2 FQNNGV. V was clipped by 4 bases and J by 3 bases, with 9 bases between them. CDR3 length equals 13 residues. CDR3 DNA: TGTGCCAGCAGCTATGCAGTCGAAGAGACCCAGTACTTC. Translating it yields CASSYAVEETQYF.

The rearrangement links TRBV3-1 (or the pseudogene TRBV3-2) to TRBJ1-2; possibly TRBD1 for D (5 bases). The ends were cut back, 1 base at V and 7 bases at J, with 19 bases in the middle. Germline V CDR1 and CDR2: LGHDT, YNNKEL (reference sequence). There are 16 residues in the CDR3. The CDR3 spells CASSQAGHGGGRGYTF. In nucleotides, the CDR3 is TGTGCCAGCAGCCAAGCTGGCCATGGGGGGGGACGTGGCTACACCTTC.

This clone is a singleton in its sample. V usage is TRBV6-5 and J usage is TRBJ1-5; TRBD1 might be the D (6 bases). Looked up from germline, CDR1 is MNHEY and CDR2 is SVGAGI. This CDR3 has 15 residues. Deletions cut 0 bases from V and 5 bases from J, with 11 bases between. The chain's CDR3 is CASSYSRGGYQPQHF. The DNA for the CDR3 is TGTGCCAGCAGTTACTCTAGGGGGGGATATCAGCCCCAGCATTTT.

The rearrangement uses TRBV23-1 and TRBJ1-6; no definite D call. TRBV23-1 belongs to the ORF category, with a function that is uncertain. The CDR3 extends over 16 amino acids. Trimming took 2 bases from V and 8 from J, leaving 16 bases between them. CDR3 sequence reads: CASSQTVEYRDSPLHF. The DNA of the CDR3 is TGCGCCAGCAGTCAAACCGTAGAGTATCGGGATTCACCCCTCCACTTT.

In its sample, this clone was seen a few times. The V gene is TRBV27, the J gene TRBJ1-5, with D unresolved. The length of the CDR3 is 13 residues. Trimming stripped 6 bases from V and 3 bases from J, with 9 bases between. Germline V gene lookup returns CDR1 MNHEY and CDR2 SMNVEV (reference sequence). The DNA of the CDR3 is TGTGCCAGCAGCCTGGGCCCCAATCAGCCCCAGCATTTT. Amino acids: CASSLGPNQPQHF.

The rearrangement links TRBV3-1 (or the pseudogene TRBV3-2) to TRBJ1-5; no clear D. The V and J ends lost 0 bases and 0 bases respectively, with 3 bases between them. Germline CDR1 is LGHDT and CDR2 is YNNKEL (reference sequence). The CDR3 spans 14 residues. The DNA for the CDR3 is TGTGCCAGCAGCCAAGATAGTAGCAATCAGCCCCAGCATTTT. It is translated as CASSQDSSNQPQHF.

This clone was counted a few times. The chain has TRBV30 and TRBJ2-1; TRBD1 is a possible D gene (6 bases). Trimming stripped 3 bases from V and 9 bases from J, with 18 bases between. Per germline, CDR1 GTSNPN and CDR2 SVGIG (reference sequence). The CDR3 loop spans 14 amino acids. The CDR3 DNA follows: TGTGCCTGGAGCGGACAGATGGTGTCGGGTGAGCAGTTCTTC. It specifies CAWSGQMVSGEQFF.

This rearrangement joins TRBV19 to TRBJ2-1, with 10 bases matching TRBD1. The length of the CDR3 is 15 residues. V gave up 9 bases and J gave up 9 bases; unmatched junction bases: 14. Germline CDR1 reads LNHDA; CDR2 reads SQIVND (reference sequence). For the CDR3, the DNA is TGTGCCAGCCAATCGTCCCGGGACAGGGGCGGTGAGCAGTTCTTC. It codes for CASQSSRDRGGEQFF. Variable domain in full (rest from reference TRBV19 and TRBJ2-1): DGGITQSPKYLFRKEGQNVTLSCEQNLNHDAMYWYRQDPGQGLRLIYYSQIVNDFQKGDIAEGYSVSREKKESFPLTVTSAQKNPTAFYLCASQSSRDRGGEQFFGPGTRLTVL.

The chain carries TRBV3-1 (or the pseudogene TRBV3-2) and TRBJ2-3, with D unresolved. V lost 11 bases and J 6 bases, leaving 15 bases between the germline ends. Germline CDR1 LGHDT, CDR2 YNNKEL (reference sequence). This CDR3 is built from 12 residues. CDR3 in amino acids: CAASPGRDTQYF. The CDR3 DNA is TGTGCCGCCAGCCCCGGTCGGGATACGCAGTATTTT.

The chain carries TRBV25-1 and TRBJ1-4; no clear D gene. Looked up from germline, CDR1 is MGHDK and CDR2 is SYGVNS. V was trimmed by 6 bases and J by 4 bases, leaving 12 bases between them. The CDR3 length is 14 residues. The CDR3: CASSRHGRNEKLFF. The CDR3 region has the DNA TGTGCCAGCAGCAGACACGGTCGTAATGAAAAACTGTTTTTT.

This clone was detected only a few times. V gene TRBV12-3 or TRBV12-4 combines with J gene TRBJ1-2; no clear D. V was shortened by 5 bases and J by 4 bases, with 8 bases between the two germline ends. This CDR3 has 12 amino acids. This CDR3 is CASSAQAYGYTF. The CDR3 nucleotides are TGTGCCAGCAGTGCGCAAGCCTATGGCTACACCTTC.

The chain recombines TRBV3-1 (or the pseudogene TRBV3-2) with TRBJ2-7; the D is unclear. The germline V gene has CDR1 LGHDT and CDR2 YNNKEL (reference sequence). The V end lost 4 bases, the J end lost 3 bases, and 10 bases lay between the germline ends. The length of the CDR3 is 13 residues. CDR3 sequence (DNA): TGTGCCAGCAGCCCCCTTGGCATCTACGAGCAGTACTTC. It encodes CASSPLGIYEQYF.

The V gene is TRBV7-9, the J gene TRBJ2-2, with 8 bases aligning to TRBD1. CDR3 length: 18 residues. After removal of 2 bases from V and 4 bases from J, the junction contained 12 bases not matched to a gene. Per the germline V gene, CDR1 is SEHNR and CDR2 is FQNEAQ (reference sequence). The CDR3 loop is CASSLSWGQGASTGELFF. CDR3 coding DNA: TGTGCCAGCAGCTTATCGTGGGGGCAGGGGGCATCCACCGGGGAGCTGTTTTTT.

The chain uses TRBV2 and TRBJ1-2; maybe TRBD1 (5 bases). The CDR3 length is 12 residues. Germline V CDR1 and CDR2: SNHLY, FYNNEI. Trimming shortened V by 5 bases and J by 6 bases, and 10 bases separated the two germline ends. CDR3 in amino acids: CASSPTDNGYTF. In DNA form, the CDR3 reads TGTGCCAGCAGTCCGACAGATAATGGCTACACCTTC.

This clone was seen only once. The gene calls are TRBV20-1 and TRBJ2-3; D is unclear. The CDR3 has 11 residues. CDR1 and CDR2 (germline): DFQATT, SNEGSKA (reference sequence). Trimming stripped 5 bases from V and 6 bases from J, with 9 bases between. CDR3 sequence reads: CSAEHGDTQYF. The CDR3 nucleotides are TGCAGTGCTGAACACGGGGATACGCAGTATTTT.

The chain couples TRBV27 to TRBJ1-6; D remains unclear. V was clipped by 1 base and J by 10 bases, with 14 bases between them. This CDR3 spans 15 amino acids. Per the germline V gene, CDR1 is MNHEY and CDR2 is SMNVEV (reference sequence). The DNA of the CDR3 is TGTGCCAGCAGTTTATACGGAGTATTAGGATCACCCCTCCACTTT. Translated: CASSLYGVLGSPLHF.

The V gene is TRBV30, the J gene TRBJ1-6, with 12 bases aligning to TRBD1. Germline loops: CDR1 GTSNPN, CDR2 SVGIG (reference sequence). V lost 3 bases, J lost 9 bases, and 3 bases stayed unmatched. The CDR3 sequence is 14 residues long. DNA for the CDR3: TGTGCCTGGAGGGGACAGGGGGCGCCTTCACCCCTCCACTTT. This codes for CAWRGQGAPSPLHF.

V and J are TRBV28 and TRBJ2-1; 7 bases align to TRBD2. The CDR3 has 14 amino acids. CDR1 MDHEN and CDR2 SYDVKM come from the germline V gene. V gave up 4 bases and J gave up 10 bases; unmatched junction bases: 10. The CDR3 region is CASSSAAGTQEQFF. CDR3 nucleotides: TGTGCCAGCAGTTCCGCAGCGGGGACGCAGGAGCAGTTCTTC.

The rearrangement joins TRBV2 to TRBJ1-1, with no clear D. The V gene's germline CDR1 is SNHLY and CDR2 FYNNEI. This CDR3 region has 13 residues. Trimming pared 3 bases from V and 5 bases from J, leaving 10 bases between. The DNA of the CDR3 is TGTGCCAGCAGTGACCTGCCGGGTACTGAAGCTTTCTTT. Amino acids: CASSDLPGTEAFF.